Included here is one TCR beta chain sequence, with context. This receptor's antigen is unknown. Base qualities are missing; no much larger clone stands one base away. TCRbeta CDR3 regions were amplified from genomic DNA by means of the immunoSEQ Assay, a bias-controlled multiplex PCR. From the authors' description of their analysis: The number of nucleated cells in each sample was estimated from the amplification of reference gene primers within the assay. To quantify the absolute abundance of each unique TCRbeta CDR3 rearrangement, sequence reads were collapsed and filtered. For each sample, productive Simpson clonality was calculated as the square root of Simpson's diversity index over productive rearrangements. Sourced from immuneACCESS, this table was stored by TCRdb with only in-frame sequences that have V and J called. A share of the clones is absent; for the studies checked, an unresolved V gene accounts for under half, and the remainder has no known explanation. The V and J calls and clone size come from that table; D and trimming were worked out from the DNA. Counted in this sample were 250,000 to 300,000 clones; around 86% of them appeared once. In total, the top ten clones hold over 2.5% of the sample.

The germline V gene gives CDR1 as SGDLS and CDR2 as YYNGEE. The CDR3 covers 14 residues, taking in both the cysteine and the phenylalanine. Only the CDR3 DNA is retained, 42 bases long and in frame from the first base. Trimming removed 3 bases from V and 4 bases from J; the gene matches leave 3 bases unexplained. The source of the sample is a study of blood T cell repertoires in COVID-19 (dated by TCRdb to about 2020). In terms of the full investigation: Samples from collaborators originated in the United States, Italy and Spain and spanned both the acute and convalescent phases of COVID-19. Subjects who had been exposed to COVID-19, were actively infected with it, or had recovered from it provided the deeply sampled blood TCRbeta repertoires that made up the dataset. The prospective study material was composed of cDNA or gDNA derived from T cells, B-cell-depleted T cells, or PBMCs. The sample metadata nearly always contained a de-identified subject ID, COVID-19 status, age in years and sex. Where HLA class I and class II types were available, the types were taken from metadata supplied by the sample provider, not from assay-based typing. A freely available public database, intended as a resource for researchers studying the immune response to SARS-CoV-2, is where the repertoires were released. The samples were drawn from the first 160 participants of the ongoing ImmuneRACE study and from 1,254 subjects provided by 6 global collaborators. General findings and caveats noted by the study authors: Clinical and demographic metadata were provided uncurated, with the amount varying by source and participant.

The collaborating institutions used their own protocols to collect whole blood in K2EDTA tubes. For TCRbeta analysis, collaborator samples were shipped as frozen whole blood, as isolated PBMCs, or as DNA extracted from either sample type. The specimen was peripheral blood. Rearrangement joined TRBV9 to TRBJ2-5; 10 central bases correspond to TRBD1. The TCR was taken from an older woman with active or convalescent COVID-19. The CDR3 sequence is CASSARTGGETQYF. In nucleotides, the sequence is TGTGCCAGCAGCGCCAGGACAGGGGGAGAGACCCAGTACTTC. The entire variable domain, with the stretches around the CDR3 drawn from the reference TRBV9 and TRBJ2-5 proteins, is DSGVTQTPKHLITATGQRVTLRCSPRSGDLSVYWYQQSLDQGLQFLIQYYNGEERAKGNILERFSAQQFPDLHSELNLSSLELGDSALYFCASSARTGGETQYFGPGTRLLVL.